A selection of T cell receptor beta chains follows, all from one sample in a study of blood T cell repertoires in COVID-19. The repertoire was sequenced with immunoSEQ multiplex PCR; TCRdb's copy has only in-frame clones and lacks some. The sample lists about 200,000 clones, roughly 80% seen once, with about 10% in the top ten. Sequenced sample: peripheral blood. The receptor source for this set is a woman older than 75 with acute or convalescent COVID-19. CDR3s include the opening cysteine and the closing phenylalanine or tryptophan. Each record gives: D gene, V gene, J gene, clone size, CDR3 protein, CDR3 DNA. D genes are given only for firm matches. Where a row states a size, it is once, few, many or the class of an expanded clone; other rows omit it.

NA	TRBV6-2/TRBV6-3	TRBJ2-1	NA	CASSYSGGGGLLDSNEQFF	TGTGCCAGCAGTTACTCCGGAGGGGGAGGGCTCCTCGACTCCAATGAGCAGTTCTTC
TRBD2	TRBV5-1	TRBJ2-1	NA	CASSTGGSYNEQFF	TGCGCCAGCAGCACGGGGGGGTCCTACAATGAGCAGTTCTTC
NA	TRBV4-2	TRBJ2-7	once	CASSQGVARNIDEQYF	TGTGCCAGCAGCCAAGGGGTCGCCAGGAACATCGACGAGCAGTACTTC
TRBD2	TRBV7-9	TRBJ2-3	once	CASSLTSGEYF	TGTGCCAGCAGCCTGACTAGCGGGGAGTATTTT
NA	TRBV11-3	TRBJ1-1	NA	CASSLGAANTEAFF	TGTGCCAGCAGCTTAGGGGCAGCTAACACTGAAGCTTTCTTT
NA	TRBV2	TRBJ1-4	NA	CASSVRGIATNEKLFF	TGTGCCAGCAGCGTTAGGGGGATCGCAACTAATGAAAAACTGTTTTTT
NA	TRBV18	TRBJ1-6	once	CASSPAGPGSYNSPLHF	TGTGCCAGCTCACCAGCAGGGCCCGGCTCCTATAATTCACCCCTCCACTTT
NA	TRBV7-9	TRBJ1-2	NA	CASSFNTGLIGYTF	TGTGCCAGCAGCTTTAATACAGGGTTAATCGGCTACACCTTC
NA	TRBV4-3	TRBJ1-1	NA	CASSLTGNTEAFF	TGCGCCAGCAGCCTAACAGGGAACACTGAAGCTTTCTTT
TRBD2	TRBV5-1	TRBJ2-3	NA	CASSLVRLAGTDTQYF	TGCGCCAGCAGCTTGGTTCGGCTAGCGGGCACAGATACGCAGTATTTT
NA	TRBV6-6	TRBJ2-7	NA	CASSLFEGVRYWEQYF	TGTGCCAGCAGTTTGTTTGAGGGGGTCCGTTACTGGGAGCAGTACTTC
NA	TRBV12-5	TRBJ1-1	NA	CASGLVQGASEAFF	TGTGCTAGTGGTTTGGTACAGGGCGCATCTGAAGCTTTCTTT
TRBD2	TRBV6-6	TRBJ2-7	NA	CASSWAGDSGTYEQYF	TGTGCCAGCAGTTGGGCGGGGGATAGCGGTACCTACGAGCAGTACTTC
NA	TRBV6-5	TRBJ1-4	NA	CASGRGTHEKLFF	TGTGCCAGTGGGAGAGGGACTCATGAAAAACTGTTTTTT
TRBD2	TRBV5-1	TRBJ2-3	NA	CASSLAIGGSPDTQYF	TGCGCCAGCAGCTTGGCCATTGGCGGGAGCCCAGATACGCAGTATTTT
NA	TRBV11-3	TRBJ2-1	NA	CASSYLTRGSYNEQFF	TGTGCCAGCAGCTACCTGACCAGGGGCTCCTACAATGAGCAGTTCTTC
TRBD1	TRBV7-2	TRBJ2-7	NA	CASSSQGDRLEQYF	TGTGCCAGCAGCTCACAGGGGGATCGTCTCGAGCAGTACTTC
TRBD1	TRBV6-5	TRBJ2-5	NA	CASRWTGEETQYF	TGTGCCAGCAGGTGGACAGGGGAAGAGACCCAGTACTTC
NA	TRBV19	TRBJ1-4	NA	CASSIQVGNEKLFF	TGTGCCAGTAGTATCCAAGTCGGGAATGAAAAACTGTTTTTT
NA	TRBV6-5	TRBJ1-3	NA	CASSHVQSSGNTIYF	TGTGCCAGCAGTCACGTACAGAGCTCTGGAAACACCATATATTTT
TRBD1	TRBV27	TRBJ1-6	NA	CASRTGTGDSPLHF	TGTGCCAGCAGAACCGGGACAGGGGATTCACCCCTCCACTTT
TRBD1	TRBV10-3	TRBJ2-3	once	CAIGQGADTQYF	TGTGCCATCGGACAGGGGGCAGATACGCAGTATTTT
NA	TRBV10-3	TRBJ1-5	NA	CAISDIDRTPDSNQPQHF	TGTGCCATCAGTGATATAGACAGGACCCCGGATAGCAATCAGCCCCAGCATTTT
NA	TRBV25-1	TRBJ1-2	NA	CARVKTVNNYGYTF	TGTGCCAGAGTTAAGACAGTCAATAACTATGGCTACACCTTC
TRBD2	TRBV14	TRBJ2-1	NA	CASSRGLDVRQFF	TGTGCCAGCAGCCGCGGACTAGATGTTAGGCAGTTCTTC
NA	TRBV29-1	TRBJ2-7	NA	CSARRGPYEQYF	TGCAGCGCCCGCAGGGGTCCCTACGAGCAGTACTTC
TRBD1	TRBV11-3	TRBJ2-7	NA	CASSNLQGVAYEQYF	TGTGCCAGCAGCAACCTCCAGGGGGTGGCCTACGAGCAGTACTTC
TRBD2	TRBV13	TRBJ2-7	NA	CASSPNLAGGSYEQYF	TGTGCCAGCAGCCCCAACTTAGCGGGAGGTTCCTACGAGCAGTACTTC
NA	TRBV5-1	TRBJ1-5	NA	CASSLGAGQPQHF	TGCGCCAGCAGCTTGGGCGCGGGTCAGCCCCAGCATTTT
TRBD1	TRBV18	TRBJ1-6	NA	CASSRTGQNSPLHF	TGTGCCAGCTCACGGACAGGACAGAATTCACCCCTCCACTTT
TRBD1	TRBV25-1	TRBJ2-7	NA	CASSQTGTGIFNEQYF	TGTGCCAGCAGCCAGACCGGGACAGGGATTTTCAACGAGCAGTACTTC
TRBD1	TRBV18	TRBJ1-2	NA	CASSPQGQGNNYGYTF	TGTGCCAGCTCACCTCAGGGACAGGGGAACAACTATGGCTACACCTTC
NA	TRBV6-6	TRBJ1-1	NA	CASSFGDTEAFF	TGTGCCAGCAGTTTCGGGGACACTGAAGCTTTCTTT
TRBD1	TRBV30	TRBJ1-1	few	CAWTTGQGALGTEAFF	TGTGCCTGGACCACGGGACAGGGGGCCTTGGGAACTGAAGCTTTCTTT
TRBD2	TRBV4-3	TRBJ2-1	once	CASSQGAGGVNEQFF	TGCGCCAGCAGCCAAGGAGCGGGGGGCGTCAATGAGCAGTTCTTC
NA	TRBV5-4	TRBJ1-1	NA	CASSFGTRALNTEAFF	TGTGCCAGCAGTTTTGGGACAAGAGCATTGAACACTGAAGCTTTCTTT
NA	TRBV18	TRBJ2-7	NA	CASSPADYEQYF	TGTGCCAGCTCACCTGCGGATTACGAGCAGTACTTC
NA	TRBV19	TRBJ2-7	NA	CASSKEGGFYEQYF	TGTGCCAGTAGTAAGGAGGGGGGGTTCTACGAGCAGTACTTC
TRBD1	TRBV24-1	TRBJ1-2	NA	CATSGPEGTGTGGGYGYTF	TGTGCCACCTCGGGTCCCGAGGGAACCGGGACAGGGGGCGGCTATGGCTACACCTTC
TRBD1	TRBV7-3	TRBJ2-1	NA	CASSLKGTVGDEQFF	TGTGCCAGCAGCTTAAAAGGGACAGTCGGCGATGAGCAGTTCTTC
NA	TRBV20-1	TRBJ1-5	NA	CSASARSNQPQHF	TGCAGTGCTAGTGCGAGAAGCAATCAGCCCCAGCATTTT
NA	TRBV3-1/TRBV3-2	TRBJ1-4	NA	CASSQVSGTSNEKLFF	TGTGCCAGCAGCCAAGTGTCTGGGACATCTAATGAAAAACTGTTTTTT
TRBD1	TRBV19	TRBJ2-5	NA	CASSTTGGGETQYF	TGTGCCAGTAGCACAACAGGGGGCGGAGAGACCCAGTACTTC
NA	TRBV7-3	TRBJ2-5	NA	CASSFRPGQKETQYF	TGTGCCAGCAGCTTTAGACCGGGACAAAAAGAGACCCAGTACTTC
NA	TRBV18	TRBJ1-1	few	CASSPPTAFMNTEAFF	TGTGCCAGCTCACCACCCACAGCCTTTATGAACACTGAAGCTTTCTTT
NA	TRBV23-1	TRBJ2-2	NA	CASSQSTTIVGELFF	TGCGCCAGCAGTCAATCGACGACAATCGTCGGGGAGCTGTTTTTT
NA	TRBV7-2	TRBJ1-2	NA	CASSLEGVQANYGYTF	TGTGCCAGCAGCTTAGAAGGGGTCCAGGCCAACTATGGCTACACCTTC
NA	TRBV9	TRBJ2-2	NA	CASSVGAGPVTGELFF	TGTGCCAGCAGCGTAGGGGCAGGGCCCGTCACCGGGGAGCTGTTTTTT
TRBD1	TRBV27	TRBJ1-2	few	CASKGTGVFSYGYTF	TGTGCCAGCAAAGGGACAGGGGTTTTCAGCTATGGCTACACCTTC
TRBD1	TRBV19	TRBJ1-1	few	CASSIDRGRGTEAFF	TGTGCCAGTAGTATCGACAGGGGGCGAGGCACTGAAGCTTTCTTT
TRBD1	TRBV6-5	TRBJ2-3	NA	CASSRDRGADTQYF	TGTGCCAGCAGTCGGGACAGGGGGGCCGATACGCAGTATTTT
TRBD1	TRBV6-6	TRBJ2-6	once	CASSYPTGSGANVLTF	TGTGCCAGCAGTTACCCGACAGGGTCTGGGGCCAACGTCCTGACTTTC
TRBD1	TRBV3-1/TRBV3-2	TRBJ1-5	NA	CASSRDRDEPQHF	TGTGCCAGCAGCCGGGACAGGGACGAGCCCCAGCATTTT